This TCR beta chain stems from a study of blood T cell repertoires in COVID-19. Study overall: Spain, Italy and the United States supplied samples that represented acute and convalescent COVID-19.

The CDR3 totals 14 residues. Germline V gene sequence: CDR1 SGHAT, CDR2 FQNNGV. V shed 4 bases, J shed 4 bases, and the junction held 7 bases outside the gene matches. Measured with immunoSEQ multiplex PCR; TCRdb has only the in-frame clones, and not every one. The sample comprises approximately 340,000 clones, roughly 87% of which are singletons, and roughly 9.9% rests with the top ten. Sequencing was done on a sample of peripheral blood. This receptor was obtained from a man aged 30-40 years with COVID-19, enrolled during active disease. This sequence joins TRBV11-2 and TRBJ2-7, with 7 bases identical to TRBD2. In DNA form, the CDR3 reads TGTGCCAGCAGCTCAACAGCGGGGAGGTACGAGCAGTACTTC. Translated, it gives CASSSTAGRYEQYF.